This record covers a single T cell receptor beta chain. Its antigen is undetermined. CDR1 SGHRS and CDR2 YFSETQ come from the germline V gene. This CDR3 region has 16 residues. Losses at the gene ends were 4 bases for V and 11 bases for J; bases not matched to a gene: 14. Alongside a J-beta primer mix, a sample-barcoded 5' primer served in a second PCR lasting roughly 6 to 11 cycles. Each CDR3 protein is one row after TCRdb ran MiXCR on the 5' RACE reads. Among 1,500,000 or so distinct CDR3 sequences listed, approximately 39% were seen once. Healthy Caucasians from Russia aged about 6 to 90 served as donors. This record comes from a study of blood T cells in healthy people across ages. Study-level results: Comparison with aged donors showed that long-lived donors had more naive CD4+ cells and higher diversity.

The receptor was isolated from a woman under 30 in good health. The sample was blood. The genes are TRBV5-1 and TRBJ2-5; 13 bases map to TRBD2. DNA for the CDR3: TGCGCCAGCAGCATTACCAAAGGGACTAGCGGGATTGAGCAGTACTTC. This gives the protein CASSITKGTSGIEQYF.